This T cell receptor beta chain was recorded in a study of CD8+CD57+ T cells in acquired aplastic anemia. Whole-study context: On average, sorted CD4+ and CD8+ cells gave roughly 2.9 ug of DNA.

Study conclusions and caveats: Patients and healthy controls showed no significant CD8+ Simpson's diversity difference.

Germline V gene lookup returns CDR1 WNHNN and CDR2 SYGVQD (reference sequence). Trimming cost V 3 bases and J 7 bases; bases outside gene matches: 11. The CDR3 has 16 amino acids. CD8+CD57+ cell expansion had been shown by flow cytometry in patients chosen for sequencing. Worth noting for this clonotype: The antigen remains unidentified.

According to the study, genomic DNA was the template for TCR beta VDJ and CDR3 profiling. TCRdb reprocessed the reads with MiXCR, giving one entry per CDR3 protein. The sample has 150,000 to 200,000 distinct CDR3 sequences, approximately 48% seen once; the top ten hold over 7.5%. The TCR originated in a human donor with aplastic anemia. This chain connects TRBV10-1 to TRBJ2-3; 9 bases agree with TRBD2. Sequenced input: sorted CD4+, CD8+, or CD8+CD57+ T cells (not recorded which) from PBMCs. CDR3 residues: CASSDGASGDGYTQYF. CDR3 sequence (DNA): TGCGCCAGCAGTGATGGTGCTAGCGGGGATGGATATACGCAGTATTTT.